The rows below give T cell receptor beta chains drawn from one sample of a study of T-cell memory formation after mild COVID-19. From the 5' RACE reads, TCRdb called clonotypes with MiXCR, one entry per CDR3 protein. The sample lists approximately 240,000 distinct CDR3 sequences; around 15% were seen once. Source material: PBMCs or a T cell subset sorted from them (not recorded which). The receptors come from a man between 18 and 35 years old who had mild COVID-19 (a few samples of this study predate the infection). Cell type and time point are not known. Each CDR3 is given with its conserved first and last residue. The D gene is left open where the match is weak. A clone size is listed for some rows: how often the clone was seen (once, few, many), or a class if it is expanded.

V gene: TRBV10-3; J gene: TRBJ1-5; clone size: NA; D gene: TRBD1; CDR3 protein: CAISEHTGVGDQPQHF; CDR3 DNA: TGTGCCATCAGTGAGCACACAGGGGTAGGCGATCAGCCCCAGCATTTT
V gene: TRBV7-9; J gene: TRBJ1-1; clone size: few; D gene: TRBD1; CDR3 protein: CASSPGRDSISPTEAFF; CDR3 DNA: TGTGCCAGCAGCCCCGGCCGGGACAGCATATCCCCCACTGAAGCTTTCTTT
V gene: TRBV4-3; J gene: TRBJ2-4; clone size: many; D gene: NA; CDR3 protein: CASSQDAQGENIQYF; CDR3 DNA: TGCGCCAGCAGCCAAGACGCGCAGGGCGAGAACATTCAGTACTTC
V gene: TRBV7-3; J gene: TRBJ2-1; clone size: few; D gene: TRBD1; CDR3 protein: CASSWDSANNNEQFF; CDR3 DNA: TGTGCCAGCAGCTGGGACAGTGCCAATAACAATGAGCAGTTCTTC
V gene: TRBV11-2; J gene: TRBJ2-1; clone size: NA; D gene: NA; CDR3 protein: CASRGTGDEQFF; CDR3 DNA: TGTGCCAGCAGGGGAACGGGGGATGAGCAGTTCTTC
V gene: TRBV3-1; J gene: TRBJ2-3; clone size: NA; D gene: NA; CDR3 protein: CASSHSATDTQYF; CDR3 DNA: TGTGCCAGCAGCCATAGCGCCACAGATACGCAGTATTTT
V gene: TRBV11-2; J gene: TRBJ2-5; clone size: few; D gene: TRBD2; CDR3 protein: CASSWGLAQETQYF; CDR3 DNA: TGTGCCAGCAGCTGGGGACTAGCACAAGAGACCCAGTACTTC
V gene: TRBV7-9; J gene: TRBJ1-1; clone size: few; D gene: NA; CDR3 protein: CASSPIGWNTEAFF; CDR3 DNA: TGTGCCAGCAGCCCAATCGGCTGGAACACTGAAGCTTTCTTT
V gene: TRBV7-9; J gene: TRBJ1-1; clone size: NA; D gene: NA; CDR3 protein: CASSLSRRNTEAFF; CDR3 DNA: TGTGCCAGCAGCTTAAGTCGGAGGAACACTGAAGCTTTCTTT
V gene: TRBV6-5; J gene: TRBJ1-2; clone size: NA; D gene: NA; CDR3 protein: CASSYSGRGPDYGYTF; CDR3 DNA: TGTGCCAGCAGTTACTCAGGCAGGGGCCCTGACTATGGCTACACCTTC
V gene: TRBV12-3/TRBV12-4; J gene: TRBJ2-4; clone size: NA; D gene: TRBD1; CDR3 protein: CASRSGGAKNIQYF; CDR3 DNA: TGTGCCAGCAGGTCAGGGGGAGCCAAAAACATTCAGTACTTC
V gene: TRBV7-3; J gene: TRBJ1-2; clone size: few; D gene: NA; CDR3 protein: CASSLGHDYGYTF; CDR3 DNA: TGTGCCAGCAGCTTAGGACACGACTATGGCTACACCTTC
V gene: TRBV5-4; J gene: TRBJ2-3; clone size: few; D gene: NA; CDR3 protein: CASSTSGALTDTQYF; CDR3 DNA: TGTGCCAGCAGCACCTCAGGGGCTCTAACAGATACGCAGTATTTT
V gene: TRBV7-2; J gene: TRBJ2-1; clone size: NA; D gene: TRBD2; CDR3 protein: CASSSLAGAQFF; CDR3 DNA: TGTGCCAGCAGCTCTCTAGCGGGGGCGCAGTTCTTC
V gene: TRBV5-1; J gene: TRBJ1-5; clone size: medium-sized; D gene: NA; CDR3 protein: CASSLNGNQPQHF; CDR3 DNA: TGCGCCAGCAGCTTGAACGGAAATCAGCCCCAGCATTTT
V gene: TRBV7-2; J gene: TRBJ2-1; clone size: NA; D gene: TRBD1; CDR3 protein: CASGDRASSYNEQFF; CDR3 DNA: TGTGCCAGCGGGGACAGGGCAAGCTCCTACAATGAGCAGTTCTTC
V gene: TRBV9; J gene: TRBJ2-2; clone size: NA; D gene: TRBD1; CDR3 protein: CASSASGTVNTGELFF; CDR3 DNA: TGTGCCAGCAGCGCCTCCGGGACAGTGAACACCGGGGAGCTGTTTTTT
V gene: TRBV12-3/TRBV12-4; J gene: TRBJ1-5; clone size: NA; D gene: NA; CDR3 protein: CASSLGAADNQPQHF; CDR3 DNA: TGTGCCAGCAGTTTGGGGGCGGCAGATAATCAGCCCCAGCATTTT
V gene: TRBV18; J gene: TRBJ2-3; clone size: NA; D gene: NA; CDR3 protein: CASSPTPDTQYF; CDR3 DNA: TGTGCCAGCTCACCAACCCCGGATACGCAGTATTTT
V gene: TRBV9; J gene: TRBJ2-1; clone size: NA; D gene: TRBD2; CDR3 protein: CASSFRLAGGQGEQFF; CDR3 DNA: TGTGCCAGCAGCTTCCGACTAGCGGGGGGCCAAGGAGAGCAGTTCTTC
V gene: TRBV12-3/TRBV12-4; J gene: TRBJ2-4; clone size: NA; D gene: TRBD2; CDR3 protein: CASSLLAGGVNIQYF; CDR3 DNA: TGTGCCAGCAGTCTACTAGCGGGGGGGGTAAACATTCAGTACTTC
V gene: TRBV3-1; J gene: TRBJ1-5; clone size: few; D gene: TRBD1; CDR3 protein: CASSQRTGKDGAGYSNQPQHF; CDR3 DNA: TGTGCCAGCAGCCAACGGACAGGTAAAGATGGTGCGGGATATAGCAATCAGCCCCAGCATTTT
V gene: TRBV11-2; J gene: TRBJ1-5; clone size: many; D gene: NA; CDR3 protein: CASSLNRERNQPQHF; CDR3 DNA: TGTGCCAGCAGCTTAAACCGGGAGAGAAATCAGCCCCAGCATTTT
V gene: TRBV7-3; J gene: TRBJ2-2; clone size: few; D gene: TRBD2; CDR3 protein: CASSPRTSAGELFF; CDR3 DNA: TGTGCCAGCAGCCCTCGGACTAGCGCCGGGGAGCTGTTTTTT
V gene: TRBV20-1; J gene: TRBJ1-5; clone size: NA; D gene: TRBD1; CDR3 protein: CSAQSGTDSNQPQHF; CDR3 DNA: TGCAGTGCTCAATCCGGGACAGATAGCAATCAGCCCCAGCATTTT
V gene: TRBV12-3/TRBV12-4; J gene: TRBJ1-2; clone size: NA; D gene: TRBD1; CDR3 protein: CASRKAGGGYTF; CDR3 DNA: TGTGCCAGCCGAAAAGCAGGGGGCGGCTACACCTTC
V gene: TRBV12-3/TRBV12-4; J gene: TRBJ2-5; clone size: few; D gene: NA; CDR3 protein: CASSRAQQETQYF; CDR3 DNA: TGTGCCAGCAGTCGCGCCCAACAAGAGACCCAGTACTTC
V gene: TRBV5-1; J gene: TRBJ2-5; clone size: medium-sized; D gene: TRBD2; CDR3 protein: CASRTGLAGQTQYF; CDR3 DNA: TGCGCCAGCAGGACCGGACTAGCGGGCCAGACCCAGTACTTC
V gene: TRBV29-1; J gene: TRBJ1-2; clone size: NA; D gene: TRBD1; CDR3 protein: CSATGYWHGYTF; CDR3 DNA: TGCAGCGCGACAGGGTATTGGCATGGCTACACCTTC
V gene: TRBV7-9; J gene: TRBJ1-1; clone size: NA; D gene: NA; CDR3 protein: CASSLAGTTEAFF; CDR3 DNA: TGTGCCAGCAGCTTAGCCGGGACCACTGAAGCTTTCTTT
V gene: TRBV7-9; J gene: TRBJ2-5; clone size: NA; D gene: TRBD2; CDR3 protein: CASSLGSTSGVQETQYF; CDR3 DNA: TGTGCCAGCAGCTTAGGGTCCACTAGCGGAGTTCAAGAGACCCAGTACTTC
V gene: TRBV7-2; J gene: TRBJ1-2; clone size: NA; D gene: NA; CDR3 protein: CASSFGSPNYGYTF; CDR3 DNA: TGTGCCAGCAGCTTTGGCAGTCCTAACTATGGCTACACCTTC
V gene: TRBV4-3; J gene: TRBJ2-5; clone size: NA; D gene: TRBD1; CDR3 protein: CASSHTTGSQETQYF; CDR3 DNA: TGCGCCAGCAGCCATACGACAGGGAGCCAAGAGACCCAGTACTTC